Listed below are T cell receptor beta chains from one sample, sequenced in a study of CD8 T cells in Susac syndrome. MiXCR, applied by TCRdb to the immunoSEQ multiplex PCR reads, yields one record per CDR3 protein. The sample holds hundreds of thousands of distinct CDR3 sequences; approximately 85% are singletons and the top ten take approximately 0.11%. The sample consisted of CD8+ T cells from PBMCs. All receptors derive from a human donor with multiple sclerosis. CDR3s include the opening cysteine and the closing phenylalanine or tryptophan. The D gene is left open where the match is weak. The size field is filled for only some rows; it gives once, few, many or a size class.

.	TRBV15	.	TRBJ2-5	CATSRDLGTQETQYF	TGTGCCACCAGCAGAGATCTAGGCACTCAAGAGACCCAGTACTTC
.	TRBV7-9	TRBD2	TRBJ2-2	CASSLIESERENTGELFF	TGTGCCAGCAGCTTAATAGAGAGCGAGCGGGAGAATACCGGGGAGCTGTTTTTT
once	TRBV30	TRBD2	TRBJ2-1	CAWILAGGPNEQFF	TGTGCCTGGATCCTAGCGGGAGGGCCCAATGAGCAGTTCTTC
few	TRBV4-1	.	TRBJ1-5	CASSQEGAQPQHF	TGCGCCAGCAGCCAAGAAGGTGCACAGCCCCAGCATTTT
once	TRBV9	TRBD1	TRBJ2-7	CASSPGQVFYEQYF	TGTGCCAGCAGTCCGGGACAGGTTTTCTACGAGCAGTACTTC
once	TRBV27	TRBD1	TRBJ1-1	CASSPTGATEACF	TGTGCCAGCAGTCCTACAGGGGCCACTGAAGCTTGCTTT
.	TRBV27	.	TRBJ2-3	CASSFAGNTDTQYF	TGTGCCAGCAGTTTCGCAGGGAACACAGATACGCAGTATTTT
.	TRBV6-5	.	TRBJ1-2	CASSYAGADHNYGYTF	TGTGCCAGCAGTTACGCGGGGGCCGACCATAACTATGGCTACACCTTC
.	TRBV19	.	TRBJ1-5	CASSIVDGNSNQPQHF	TGTGCCAGTAGTATAGTGGACGGGAATAGCAATCAGCCCCAGCATTTT
few	TRBV4-1	.	TRBJ1-5	CASSQEDGNQPQHF	TGCGCCAGCAGCCAAGAGGACGGCAATCAGCCCCAGCATTTT
.	TRBV6-5	.	TRBJ1-1	CASSYLGGNTEAFF	TGTGCCAGCAGTTACCTGGGAGGGAACACTGAAGCTTTCTTT
.	TRBV12-3/TRBV12-4	.	TRBJ1-2	CASSPGTPSPYGYTF	TGTGCCAGCAGTCCCGGGACACCCAGTCCATATGGCTACACCTTC
.	TRBV7-9	.	TRBJ2-7	CASTPPGPNEQYF	TGTGCCAGCACCCCTCCGGGACCCAACGAGCAGTACTTC
.	TRBV9	.	TRBJ2-7	CASSVYFAGEQYF	TGTGCCAGCAGCGTATACTTTGCGGGCGAGCAGTACTTC
.	TRBV4-1	.	TRBJ2-4	CASSQAKTQTKNIQYF	TGCGCCAGCAGCCAGGCAAAGACACAAACCAAAAACATTCAGTACTTC
.	TRBV2	.	TRBJ2-5	CASSETSSETQYF	TGTGCCAGCAGTGAAACCAGTTCAGAGACCCAGTACTTC
.	TRBV12-3/TRBV12-4	.	TRBJ1-2	CASTPRHYLLPTF	TGTGCCAGCACCCCCCGCCATTATTTATTACCCACCTTC
.	TRBV28	.	TRBJ2-7	CASSLAASGEQYF	TGTGCCAGCAGTTTAGCAGCATCGGGCGAGCAGTACTTC
.	TRBV27	TRBD2	TRBJ2-3	CASSPLTSANTDTQYF	TGTGCCAGCAGTCCCCTGACTAGCGCGAACACAGATACGCAGTATTTT
once	TRBV6-4	.	TRBJ2-1	CASSEEGEAPYNEQFF	TGTGCCAGCAGTGAAGAAGGGGAGGCCCCCTACAATGAGCAGTTCTTC
.	TRBV28	.	TRBJ2-7	CASTRRADGHEQYF	TGTGCCAGCACCCGGAGGGCCGATGGGCACGAGCAGTACTTC
.	TRBV5-1	TRBD1	TRBJ2-1	CASSLAGQGSYNEQFF	TGCGCCAGCAGCTTGGCCGGACAGGGCTCCTACAATGAGCAGTTCTTC
.	TRBV5-1	TRBD2	TRBJ2-5	CASSHRLAGQETQYF	TGCGCCAGCAGCCACCGACTAGCGGGCCAAGAGACCCAGTACTTC
.	TRBV6-1	.	TRBJ2-7	CASRLIDEVYEQYF	TGTGCCAGCAGACTCATCGACGAAGTCTACGAGCAGTACTTC
.	TRBV12-3/TRBV12-4	TRBD1	TRBJ2-1	CASSPQGQGGEQFF	TGTGCCAGCAGCCCCCAAGGACAGGGAGGTGAGCAGTTCTTC
.	TRBV5-4	.	TRBJ2-7	CASSVGSGEQYF	TGTGCCAGCAGCGTGGGTTCGGGCGAGCAGTACTTC
.	TRBV11-2	.	TRBJ1-1	CASSSREFTEAFF	TGTGCCAGCAGCTCAAGGGAGTTCACTGAAGCTTTCTTT
.	TRBV13	TRBD2	TRBJ2-3	CASSLGSGRALDTQYF	TGTGCCAGCAGCTTGGGCAGCGGGAGGGCCTTAGATACGCAGTATTTT
.	TRBV4-1	TRBD2	TRBJ2-7	CASSISGSSFEQYF	TGCGCCAGCAGCATTAGCGGGAGCTCCTTTGAGCAGTACTTC
.	TRBV10-3	.	TRBJ2-7	CAISESTLVYEQYF	TGTGCCATCAGTGAGTCGACTTTAGTCTACGAGCAGTACTTC
.	TRBV19	TRBD1	TRBJ1-2	CASSIQGARYGYTF	TGTGCCAGTAGTATACAGGGGGCGCGCTATGGCTACACCTTC
.	TRBV6-5	TRBD2	TRBJ2-1	CASSYSASGRNEQFF	TGTGCCAGCAGTTACAGCGCTAGCGGGAGGAATGAGCAGTTCTTC
.	TRBV9	TRBD1	TRBJ1-4	CAGSADREYGKLFF	TGTGCCGGCAGCGCGGACAGGGAGTACGGAAAACTGTTTTTT
.	TRBV29-1	.	TRBJ2-1	CSVAGHEQFF	TGCAGCGTCGCCGGCCATGAGCAGTTCTTC
.	TRBV10-3	TRBD2	TRBJ2-2	CAISELGSGKRANTGELFF	TGTGCCATCAGTGAGTTAGGTAGCGGGAAGCGCGCGAACACCGGGGAGCTGTTTTTT
.	TRBV30	.	TRBJ2-3	CAWSVAGDTQYF	TGTGCCTGGAGTGTGGCGGGAGATACGCAGTATTTT
once	TRBV28	TRBD2	TRBJ2-7	CASSLIRSGLYEQYF	TGTGCCAGCAGTTTAATTCGTAGCGGGCTCTACGAGCAGTACTTC
.	TRBV27	TRBD2	TRBJ2-7	CASSLSPGRDGEQYF	TGTGCCAGCAGTTTATCCCCAGGGAGGGATGGTGAGCAGTACTTC
.	TRBV15	.	TRBJ1-3	CATSSRSSGNTIYF	TGTGCCACCAGCAGCCGGAGTTCTGGAAACACCATATATTTT
.	TRBV27	TRBD1	TRBJ2-4	CASRYTGGLNIQYF	TGTGCCAGCCGATATACAGGGGGCTTGAACATTCAGTACTTC
once	TRBV6-5	.	TRBJ2-1	CASSGVPDYNEQFF	TGTGCCAGCAGTGGAGTTCCCGACTACAATGAGCAGTTCTTC
.	TRBV6-5	.	TRBJ1-2	CASSWRDSAEAYTF	TGTGCCAGCAGTTGGAGGGACTCGGCAGAAGCCTACACCTTC
.	TRBV5-6	TRBD1	TRBJ2-2	CASSFRTGINLFDTGELFF	TGTGCCAGCAGCTTTAGGACAGGGATAAATTTGTTCGACACCGGGGAGCTGTTTTTT
.	TRBV5-1	.	TRBJ2-2	CASSLVAANTGELFF	TGCGCCAGCAGCTTGGTAGCAGCAAACACCGGGGAGCTGTTTTTT
.	TRBV6-5	TRBD1	TRBJ1-1	CASRPTRQGAEAFF	TGTGCCAGCAGACCAACACGACAGGGGGCTGAAGCTTTCTTT
.	TRBV5-6	.	TRBJ2-7	CASSLGGPRYEQYF	TGTGCCAGCAGCTTAGGGGGGCCCCGATACGAGCAGTACTTC
.	TRBV30	TRBD1	TRBJ1-6	CAWSVDREDSPLHF	TGTGCCTGGAGTGTGGACAGGGAGGATTCACCCCTCCACTTT
.	TRBV12-5	.	TRBJ2-1	CASGLQGEDFDNEQFF	TGTGCTAGTGGTTTGCAGGGGGAGGATTTTGACAATGAGCAGTTCTTC
.	TRBV6-2/TRBV6-3	.	TRBJ2-3	CASSYPPGDRGTQYF	TGTGCCAGCAGTTATCCCCCGGGGGACCGAGGTACGCAGTATTTT